This passage covers 9 T cell receptor beta chains from one sample sequenced in a study of shared clonotypes between healthy human individuals. TCRdb's copy holds only in-frame clones and misses some; the assay was immunoSEQ multiplex PCR. The data show fewer than 3 million clones, around 93% seen once. Sequencing was done on a sample of naive CD4+ T cells from PBMCs. The subset denotes: CD45RA+ positively selected. Receptors were obtained from a man in his late teens or twenties in good health. Some clones in this sample may be carry-over from other donors' samples.

The chain uses TRBV28 and TRBJ2-5, with D possibly matching TRBD1 (7 bases). V lost 3 bases and J 5 bases, leaving 19 bases between the germline ends. CDR1 is MDHEN, CDR2 SYDVKM, per germline. There are 16 residues in the CDR3. The CDR3 loop is CASSFWGRGVSETQYF. DNA for the CDR3: TGTGCCAGCAGTTTCTGGGGCAGGGGGGTGTCGGAGACCCAGTACTTC.

J is TRBJ2-5 and V is TRBV29-1; D uncertain. The germline V gene has CDR1 SQVTM and CDR2 ANQGSEA. V was cut by 4 bases and J by 5 bases, with 17 bases left in between. The CDR3 loop spans 14 amino acids. CDR3 in DNA: TGCAGCGTTGCCCCGGACCATCCAACGGAGACCCAGTACTTC. It is translated as CSVAPDHPTETQYF.

This clone appeared once. The CDR3 coding sequence is TGTGCCAGCAGCCCCGACTTTATGGACACTGAAGCTTTCTTT. Translating gives CASSPDFMDTEAFF. The gene calls are TRBV7-9 and TRBJ1-1; D ambiguous. Germline CDR1 SEHNR, CDR2 FQNEAQ (reference sequence). This CDR3 spans 14 amino acids. V lost 5 bases and J 3 bases, leaving 13 bases between the germline ends.

V usage is TRBV5-1 and J usage is TRBJ2-3; 13 positions agree with TRBD2. CDR3 length equals 20 residues. With V trimmed by 4 bases and J by 0 bases, 14 bases remained unmatched. From germline, CDR1 is SGHRS and CDR2 YFSETQ. The CDR3 DNA follows: TGCGCCAGCAGCCTGAGGACTAGCGGGAGTGGGCCGCTTAGCACAGATACGCAGTATTTT. This translates into CASSLRTSGSGPLSTDTQYF. Using reference TRBV5-1 and TRBJ2-3 for the parts outside the CDR3, the full variable domain is KAGVTQTPRYLIKTRGQQVTLSCSPISGHRSVSWYQQTPGQGLQFLFEYFSETQRNKGNFPGRFSGRQFSNSRSEMNVSTLELGDSALYLCASSLRTSGSGPLSTDTQYFGPGTRLTVL.

The sample holds one count of this clone. Other DNA sequences from this sample encode an identical CDR3 as well. The gene calls are TRBV5-1 and TRBJ1-4; 8 nucleotides agree with TRBD1. Trimming removed 2 bases from V and 8 bases from J; junction bases left unmatched: 5. Germline assignment: CDR1 SGHRS and CDR2 YFSETQ. The CDR3 consists of 14 residues. The CDR3 nucleotides read TGCGCCAGCAGCTTCGGACAGGGAGAAGAAAAACTGTTTTTT. Protein: CASSFGQGEEKLFF.

The chain combines TRBV27 with TRBJ2-7, with D unresolved. Germline V gene data show CDR1 as MNHEY and CDR2 as SMNVEV (reference sequence). The CDR3 totals 13 residues. V lost 7 bases, J lost 1 base, and 11 bases lay in between. CDR3 in amino acids: CASKGRNSYEQYF. CDR3 DNA: TGTGCCAGCAAAGGCCGGAATTCCTACGAGCAGTACTTC.

V usage is TRBV28 and J usage is TRBJ1-4; D gene uncertain. CDR3 length: 13 amino acids. The V end was cut by 6 bases, the J end by 8 bases, with 13 bases between. In germline, CDR1 is MDHEN, CDR2 SYDVKM. The CDR3 bases are TGTGCCAGCAGCCCCCGGACCCCGGAAAAACTGTTTTTT. Encoded protein: CASSPRTPEKLFF.

The chain has TRBV28 and TRBJ2-1; D remains ambiguous. Trimming left V 6 bases short and J 4 bases short, with 22 bases between. The CDR3 covers 17 residues. Looked up from germline, CDR1 is MDHEN and CDR2 is SYDVKM. The CDR3 is CASRSFRASFSYNEQFF. CDR3 DNA: TGTGCCAGCAGGTCTTTTCGGGCCTCTTTTTCTTACAATGAGCAGTTCTTC.

The chain employs TRBV6-5 and TRBJ2-7; 10 bases are a match to TRBD2. Trimming cost V 4 bases and J 0 bases; bases outside gene matches: 6. This CDR3 contains 16 residues. The germline V gene encodes CDR1 MNHEY and CDR2 SVGAGI. The CDR3 is CASSSHLAGVSYEQYF. CDR3 sequence (DNA): TGTGCCAGCAGTTCCCATCTAGCGGGAGTCTCCTACGAGCAGTACTTC.